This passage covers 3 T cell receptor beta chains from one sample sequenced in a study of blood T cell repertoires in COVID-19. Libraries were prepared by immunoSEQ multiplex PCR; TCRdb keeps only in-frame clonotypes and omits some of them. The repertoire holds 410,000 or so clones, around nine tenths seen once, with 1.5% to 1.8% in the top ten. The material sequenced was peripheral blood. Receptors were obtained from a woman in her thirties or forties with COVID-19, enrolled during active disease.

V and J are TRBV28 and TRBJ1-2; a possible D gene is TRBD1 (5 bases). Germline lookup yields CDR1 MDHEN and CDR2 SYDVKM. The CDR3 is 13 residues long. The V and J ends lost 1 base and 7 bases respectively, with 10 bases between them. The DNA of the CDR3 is TGTGCCAGCAGTTTATCCCAGGGCGGTGGCTACACCTTC. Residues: CASSLSQGGGYTF.

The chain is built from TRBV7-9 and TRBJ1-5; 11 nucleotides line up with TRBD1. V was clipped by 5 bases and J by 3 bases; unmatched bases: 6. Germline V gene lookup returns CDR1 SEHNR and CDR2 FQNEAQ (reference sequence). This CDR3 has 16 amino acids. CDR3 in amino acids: CASSLGQGATNQPQHF. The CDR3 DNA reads TGTGCCAGCAGCCTAGGACAGGGGGCAACCAATCAGCCCCAGCATTTT.

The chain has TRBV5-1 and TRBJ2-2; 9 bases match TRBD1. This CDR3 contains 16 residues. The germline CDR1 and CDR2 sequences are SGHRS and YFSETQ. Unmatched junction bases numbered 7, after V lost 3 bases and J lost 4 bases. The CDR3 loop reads CASSSTGTGSTGELFF. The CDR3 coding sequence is TGCGCCAGCAGCTCCACCGGGACAGGGTCCACCGGGGAGCTGTTTTTT.